One and the same sample provided the 20 T cell receptor beta chains below, sequenced in a study of T cells in Graves' hyperthyroidism and ophthalmopathy. RNA transcripts were the template for amplifying TCR beta CDR3 regions. TCR CDR3 underwent first-round RT-PCR with the HTBI primer set. MiXCR, applied by TCRdb to the multiplex PCR reads, yields one record per CDR3 protein. Of 280,000 or so distinct CDR3 sequences listed, nearly 15% were seen once; the top ten hold roughly 30%. The specimen was blood. Receptors originate from a woman in her 50s with Graves' hyperthyroidism that later progressed to Graves' ophthalmopathy.

The sample holds many counts of this clonotype. V usage is TRBV28 and J usage is TRBJ2-1; 9 bases align to TRBD2. This CDR3 comprises 16 residues. Germline loops: CDR1 MDHEN, CDR2 SYDVKM. Trimming removed 6 bases from V and 0 bases from J; junction bases left unmatched: 6. CDR3: CASSPFSGGSYNEQFF. CDR3 DNA sequence: TGTGCCAGCAGCCCGTTTAGCGGGGGCTCCTACAATGAGCAGTTCTTC.

In this sample, this clonotype turned up a few times. The CDR3 sequence is CAWAEDRRDSPLHF. Here the CDR3 DNA reads TGTGCCTGGGCAGAGGACAGGCGGGATTCACCCCTCCACTTT. The chain carries TRBV30 and TRBJ1-6; 7 nucleotides align to TRBD1. V trimming: 5 bases; J trimming: 8 bases; junction bases outside the gene matches: 9. Looked up from germline, CDR1 is GTSNPN and CDR2 is SVGIG (reference sequence). This CDR3 spans 14 amino acids.

This clonotype came up many times. This sequence joins TRBV28 and TRBJ1-5; a possible D gene is TRBD1 (6 bases). With 6 bases removed from V and 6 bases from J, the gap between germline ends came to 9 bases. This CDR3 has 12 amino acids. Looked up from germline, CDR1 is MDHEN and CDR2 is SYDVKM. In DNA form, the CDR3 reads TGTGCCAGCAGACAGGGAACTCAGCCCCAGCATTTT. It codes for CASRQGTQPQHF.

About this clonotype itself: This may stem from a read error, because a much larger clone lies one nucleotide away. The chain uses TRBV27 and TRBJ2-3; D not certain. The CDR3 is 14 amino acids. Deletions cut 0 bases from V and 6 bases from J, with 10 bases between. The germline V gene has CDR1 MNHEY and CDR2 SMNVEV (reference sequence). The CDR3 here is CASSLSDGLDTQYF. CDR3 DNA: TGTGCCAGCAGTTTATCAGACGGGCTTGATACGCAGTATTTT.

Ten or more counts support this clonotype. The chain links TRBV7-2 to TRBJ2-5; 13 bases align to TRBD2. CDR1 and CDR2 from the germline V gene are SGHTA and FQGNSA. The CDR3 loop spans 15 amino acids. Unmatched junction bases numbered 6, after V lost 4 bases and J lost 7 bases. CDR3 sequence (DNA): TGTGCCAGCAGCTCCACTAGCGGGAGGGTTACGACCCAGTACTTC. It is translated as CASSSTSGRVTTQYF.

This clonotype came up a few times. A much larger clone sits a single nucleotide away, making a read error possible. The chain links TRBV27 to TRBJ2-3; 9 nucleotides agree with TRBD2. CDR3 length equals 14 residues. CDR1 is MNHEY and CDR2 is SMNVEV in the germline V gene (reference sequence). The CDR3: CASSFGLAGNTQCF. In DNA, the CDR3 is TGTGCCAGCAGTTTCGGGCTAGCGGGAAATACGCAGTGTTTT.

This clonotype was picked up many times. The chain recombines TRBV28 with TRBJ2-7; TRBD2 matches at 7 bases. Germline V gene lookup returns CDR1 MDHEN and CDR2 SYDVKM. The CDR3 sequence is 20 residues long. V gave up 5 bases and J gave up 0 bases; unmatched junction bases: 22. The CDR3 is CASSPPWTSLSGYSSYEQYF. In nucleotides, the CDR3 is TGTGCCAGCAGTCCTCCTTGGACATCCCTTAGCGGGTACAGCTCCTACGAGCAGTACTTC.

This clonotype was picked up many times. The gene calls are TRBV28 and TRBJ2-4, with 7 bases that match TRBD1. This CDR3 comprises 14 residues. CDR1 is MDHEN and CDR2 is SYDVKM in the germline V gene. Trimming took 2 bases from V and 8 from J; bases not matched to a gene: 6. The CDR3 sequence is CASSLKAGGDIQYF. The CDR3 DNA reads as TGTGCCAGCAGTTTAAAGGCAGGGGGTGACATTCAGTACTTC.

There are many counts of this clonotype. The chain has TRBV20-1 and TRBJ2-3; TRBD2 matches 9 bases. In germline, CDR1 is DFQATT, CDR2 SNEGSKA (reference sequence). Trimming took 0 bases from V and 10 from J; bases not matched to a gene: 8. The CDR3 totals 14 residues. For the CDR3, the DNA is TGCAGTGCTAGAGATAAAGCGGGAGGAGCGGCGCAGTATTTT. Translated: CSARDKAGGAAQYF.

This clonotype showed up many times. This sequence joins TRBV10-3 and TRBJ2-7; 9 positions match TRBD1. Germline V lookup: CDR1 ENHRY, CDR2 SYGVKD. The CDR3 contains 16 residues. J was trimmed by 3 bases and V by 3 bases; bases with no gene match: 9. CDR3 amino acids: CAISERKGDRVYEQYF. The CDR3 DNA reads TGTGCCATCAGTGAACGGAAGGGGGACAGGGTCTACGAGCAGTACTTC.

The chain joins TRBV7-9 to TRBJ2-7, with D maybe TRBD1 (6 bases). Germline V gene data show CDR1 as SEHNR and CDR2 as FQNEAQ (reference sequence). V was pared by 0 bases and J by 7 bases, with 16 bases between. The CDR3 loop spans 15 amino acids. CDR3 sequence reads: CASSLAGQGSSEQYF. The CDR3 DNA reads TGTGCCAGCAGCTTAGCGGGCCAGGGGTCTTCAGAGCAGTACTTC.

There are many counts of this clonotype. The chain employs TRBV6-1 and TRBJ2-7; D might be TRBD1 (5 bases). Between the trimmed V and J ends, which lost 6 bases and 5 bases, there was a span of 20 bases. Germline V gene sequence: CDR1 MNHNS, CDR2 SASEGT. This CDR3 has 15 amino acids. The CDR3 nucleotides read TGTGCCAGCAGGGCCTGGGGCGCCCTCCGGCACGAGCAGTACTTC. Translated, it gives CASRAWGALRHEQYF.

The genes are TRBV19 and TRBJ1-1; a weak D match, TRBD1 (6 bases). CDR3 length equals 13 residues. V shed 7 bases and J shed 1 base, with 10 bases lying between them. Germline values: CDR1 LNHDA, CDR2 SQIVND (reference sequence). The CDR3 region has the DNA TGTGCCAGTATAAACAGGGAGAACACTGAAGCTTTCTTT. Its translation: CASINRENTEAFF.

This clonotype was counted many times. The genes are TRBV20-1 and TRBJ1-2, with 9 bases identical to TRBD1. The CDR3 has 15 amino acids. V lost 3 bases to trimming and J lost 3 bases; unmatched junction nucleotides: 8. CDR1 and CDR2 from the germline V gene are DFQATT and SNEGSKA (reference sequence). CDR3 sequence reads: CSARLPGQGHYGYTF. In DNA, the CDR3 is TGCAGTGCTAGGTTACCGGGACAGGGACACTATGGCTACACCTTC.

The genes are TRBV28 and TRBJ2-3; 8 nucleotides align to TRBD2. The germline CDR1 and CDR2 sequences are MDHEN and SYDVKM. This CDR3 region has 15 residues. V trimming: 6 bases; J trimming: 3 bases; junction bases outside the gene matches: 8. The CDR3 is CASRGRTSRTDTQYF. DNA of the CDR3: TGTGCCAGCAGGGGGCGGACTAGCCGGACAGATACGCAGTATTTT.

This clonotype was recorded at least ten times. This rearrangement joins TRBV20-1 to TRBJ2-1; 8 bases line up with TRBD2. The CDR3 spans 14 residues. J gave up 6 bases and V 5 bases, and 9 bases lay outside the gene matches. Germline V gives CDR1 DFQATT, CDR2 SNEGSKA (reference sequence). The CDR3 loop reads CSAHPWTSLNEQFF. The CDR3 DNA follows: TGCAGTGCTCACCCTTGGACTAGCCTCAATGAGCAGTTCTTC.

The chain employs TRBV28 and TRBJ2-5; 7 positions agree with TRBD2. CDR1 and CDR2 from the germline V gene are MDHEN and SYDVKM. V shed 3 bases and J 5 bases; nucleotides not matched to a gene: 6. The CDR3 has 14 residues. The CDR3 sequence: CASSFRGGVETQYF. CDR3 nucleotide sequence: TGTGCCAGCAGTTTCCGGGGAGGGGTGGAGACCCAGTACTTC. The whole variable domain, remainder taken from reference TRBV28 and TRBJ2-5, is DVKVTQSSRYLVKRTGEKVFLECVQDMDHENMFWYRQDPGLGLRLIYFSYDVKMKEKGDIPEGYSVSREKKERFSLILESASTNQTSMYLCASSFRGGVETQYFGPGTRLLVL.

This clonotype was recorded many times. The rearrangement links TRBV20-1 to TRBJ2-3; D remains unclear. The CDR3 is 13 amino acids. Trimming removed 5 bases at V and 0 bases at J, with 9 bases between. Germline CDR1 is DFQATT and CDR2 is SNEGSKA (reference sequence). CDR3 region: CSAAPDSTDTQYF. The CDR3 DNA reads TGCAGTGCTGCCCCGGACAGCACAGATACGCAGTATTTT.

The rearrangement uses TRBV6-1 and TRBJ1-2; 7 bases are a match to TRBD1. V trimming: 6 bases; J trimming: 7 bases; junction bases outside the gene matches: 11. The CDR3 length is 14 residues. CDR1 and CDR2 (germline): MNHNS, SASEGT. CDR3 nucleotides: TGTGCCAGCAGACCGACAGGGCTCTCGGGTGGCTACACCTTC. It specifies CASRPTGLSGGYTF.

This chain connects TRBV28 to TRBJ2-3, with 14 positions matching TRBD2. This CDR3 contains 20 residues. V gave up 4 bases and J gave up 2 bases; unmatched junction bases: 14. Per the germline V gene, CDR1 is MDHEN and CDR2 is SYDVKM. The chain's CDR3 is CASSSEGTSGRRAITDTQYF. As DNA, the CDR3 is TGTGCCAGCAGTTCTGAGGGGACTAGCGGGAGACGGGCGATCACAGATACGCAGTATTTT. Full variable domain (outside the CDR3, taken from reference TRBV28 and TRBJ2-3): DVKVTQSSRYLVKRTGEKVFLECVQDMDHENMFWYRQDPGLGLRLIYFSYDVKMKEKGDIPEGYSVSREKKERFSLILESASTNQTSMYLCASSSEGTSGRRAITDTQYFGPGTRLTVL.